This TCR beta chain was observed in a study of blood T cell repertoires in COVID-19. As for the study in general: Specimens from acute and convalescent COVID-19 originated in the United States, Italy and Spain. T cells, B-cell-depleted T cells, or PBMCs supplied cDNA or gDNA.

V lost 4 bases and J lost 0; bases outside the gene matches: 5. This CDR3 comprises 15 residues. Germline V CDR1 and CDR2: SGHNT, YYREEE (reference sequence). In the authors' methods: Estimation of nucleated cell counts was performed using reference gene primer amplification. Clones were read by immunoSEQ multiplex PCR, and TCRdb kept only the in-frame ones, dropping some. That table gives V, J and clone size, and the DNA gave D and trimming. The repertoire holds over 15,000 clones, 81% seen once, with around 8.1% in the top ten. The chain uses TRBV5-4 and TRBJ2-3; TRBD1 matches at 7 bases. Sequencing used peripheral blood. This sequence was found in a man in his 60s with acute or convalescent COVID-19. CDR3 in amino acids: CASSRGQASTDTQYF. CDR3 nucleotide sequence: TGTGCCAGCAGCCGAGGACAGGCTAGCACAGATACGCAGTATTTT. The full variable domain, with the rest looked up from reference TRBV5-4 and TRBJ2-3, is ETGVTQSPTHLIKTRGQQVTLRCSSQSGHNTVSWYQQALGQGPQFIFQYYREEENGRGNFPPRFSGLQFPNYSSELNVNALELDDSALYLCASSRGQASTDTQYFGPGTRLTVL.